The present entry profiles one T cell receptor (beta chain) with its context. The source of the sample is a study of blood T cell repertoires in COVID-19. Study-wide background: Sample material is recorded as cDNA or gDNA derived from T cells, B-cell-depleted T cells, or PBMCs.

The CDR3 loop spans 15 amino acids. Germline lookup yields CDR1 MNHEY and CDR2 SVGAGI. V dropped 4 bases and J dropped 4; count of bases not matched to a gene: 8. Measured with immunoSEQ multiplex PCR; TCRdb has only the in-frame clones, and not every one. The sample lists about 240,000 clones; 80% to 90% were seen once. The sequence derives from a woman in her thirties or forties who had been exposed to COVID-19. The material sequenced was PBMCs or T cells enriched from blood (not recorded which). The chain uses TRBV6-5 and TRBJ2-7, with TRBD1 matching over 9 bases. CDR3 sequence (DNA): TGTGCCAGCAGTTCCGAGACAGGGGGTATTTACGAGCAGTACTTC. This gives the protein CASSSETGGIYEQYF.